Each of the 13 T cell receptor beta chains below was sequenced from the same sample in a study of cytomegalovirus exposure and HLA in healthy donors. Primers included in the PCR were 60 Vbeta and 13 Jbeta primers. The method was immunoSEQ multiplex PCR; TCRdb's version includes in-frame clones alone and lacks a portion of them. The table shows 100,000 to 150,000 clones, with 84% occurring only once. Material for sequencing was PBMCs. These receptors all come from a man in his forties or fifties in good health and CMV-seronegative.

V usage is TRBV7-2 and J usage is TRBJ1-2; D is perhaps TRBD1 (6 bases). Trimming cost V 1 base and J 8 bases, with 11 bases left between them. This CDR3 is 13 amino acids long. Germline CDR1 reads SGHTA; CDR2 reads FQGNSA. This CDR3 is CASSLDREGGYTF. The CDR3 DNA sequence: TGTGCCAGCAGCTTAGACAGGGAAGGGGGCTACACCTTC.

This chain joins TRBV30 and TRBJ2-7, with 7 bases lining up with TRBD1. The trim removed 7 bases at V and 0 bases at J, leaving 6 bases unmatched. The CDR3 is 13 amino acids. Germline V gene data show CDR1 as GTSNPN and CDR2 as SVGIG (reference sequence). CDR3 sequence (DNA): TGTGCCTCAGCGACAGGGTACTCCTACGAGCAGTACTTC. Its translation: CASATGYSYEQYF.

The chain recombines TRBV7-9 with TRBJ1-5; D unclear. The CDR3 covers 12 residues. V lost 5 bases and J 5 bases, leaving 7 bases between the germline ends. CDR1 is SEHNR and CDR2 is FQNEAQ in the germline V gene (reference sequence). The CDR3 DNA reads as TGTGCCAGCAGCCGGGAGGATCAGCCCCAGCATTTT. Translating gives CASSREDQPQHF.

This clone was recorded a few times. The chain employs TRBV5-6 and TRBJ1-1, with D perhaps TRBD1 (6 bases). There are 13 residues in the CDR3. Per the germline V gene, CDR1 is SGHDT and CDR2 is YYEEEE. The ends were cut back, 1 base at V and 7 bases at J, with 11 bases in the middle. The CDR3 protein is CASSLQGSLEAFF. CDR3 DNA: TGTGCCAGCAGCTTGCAGGGGAGCCTTGAAGCTTTCTTT.

This clone was detected once. This chain connects TRBV5-1 to TRBJ2-1; 7 nucleotides align to TRBD2. The junction had 7 bases not matched to a gene; V was cut back by 4 bases and J by 0 bases. Germline V lookup: CDR1 SGHRS, CDR2 YFSETQ. This CDR3 is built from 16 residues. CDR3 amino acids: CASSPGGLFSYNEQFF. In nucleotides, the CDR3 is TGCGCCAGCAGCCCGGGAGGACTATTCTCCTACAATGAGCAGTTCTTC.

The chain joins TRBV5-1 to TRBJ2-5; 11 bases line up with TRBD1. This CDR3 contains 20 residues. CDR1 and CDR2 from the germline V gene are SGHRS and YFSETQ. The J segment lost 5 bases and the V segment lost 1 base, leaving 19 bases of the junction unmatched. The DNA for the CDR3 is TGCGCCAGCAGCTTGACCAACCGTAGAACCGGGGACAGGGGGTTCGAGACCCAGTACTTC. Translation gives CASSLTNRRTGDRGFETQYF.

This clone was seen more than once but under ten times. This chain joins TRBV7-2 and TRBJ2-3; 15 bases are a match to TRBD2. Per germline, CDR1 SGHTA and CDR2 FQGNSA. The CDR3 has 19 residues. The V segment lost 3 bases and the J segment 3 bases; nucleotides outside the gene matches: 10. DNA of the CDR3: TGTGCCAGCAGCTTTAAGAGGACTAGCGGGGGGGCCCGAACAGATACGCAGTATTTT. Residues: CASSFKRTSGGARTDTQYF.

This rearrangement joins TRBV6-1 to TRBJ2-1; 8 bases are shared with TRBD1. The V segment lost 7 bases and the J segment 7 bases; nucleotides outside the gene matches: 9. The germline gives CDR1 MNHNS, CDR2 SASEGT. This CDR3 contains 14 residues. CDR3 sequence reads: CASKGQVGGNEQFF. For the CDR3, the DNA is TGTGCCAGCAAGGGACAGGTAGGGGGGAATGAGCAGTTCTTC.

This chain joins TRBV2 and TRBJ1-2, with D perhaps matching TRBD1 (5 bases). The CDR3 is made up of 13 amino acids. V gave up 6 bases and J gave up 2 bases, with 10 bases separating them. The germline gives CDR1 SNHLY, CDR2 FYNNEI. CDR3 bases: TGTGCCAGCAGCGTAGACAGAAACTATGGCTACACCTTC. Its protein is CASSVDRNYGYTF.

The chain joins TRBV5-1 to TRBJ2-1; D gene ambiguous. The CDR3 length is 12 residues. CDR1 SGHRS and CDR2 YFSETQ come from the germline V gene. The ends were cut back, 0 bases at V and 8 bases at J, with 6 bases in the middle. CDR3 residues: CASSLGAYEQFF. CDR3 DNA sequence: TGCGCCAGCAGCTTGGGAGCTTATGAGCAGTTCTTC.

The J gene is TRBJ1-1, the V gene TRBV9, with D possibly matching TRBD1 (5 bases). CDR1 is SGDLS and CDR2 is YYNGEE in the germline V gene. The CDR3 runs 18 residues. V gave up 0 bases and J gave up 2 bases, with 20 bases separating them. Here the CDR3 DNA reads TGTGCCAGCAGCGTAGGTGGTGGTTCGGGCAGGGTCAACACTGAAGCTTTCTTT. Residues: CASSVGGGSGRVNTEAFF.

This chain links TRBV12-5 with TRBJ1-2; D uncertain. The CDR3 loop spans 20 amino acids. Trimming cost V 1 base and J 9 bases, with 33 bases left between them. The germline V gene encodes CDR1 LGHNT and CDR2 FRNRAP. CDR3 bases: TGTGCTAGTGGTTTGGGCCCCCCTTTGGGCAAAACGGGAGCCGGGCACCGCTACACCTTC. Translating gives CASGLGPPLGKTGAGHRYTF.

In its sample, this clone was seen once. The rearrangement links TRBV5-6 to TRBJ1-2; maybe TRBD1 (5 bases). Germline lookup yields CDR1 SGHDT and CDR2 YYEEEE. Between the trimmed V and J ends, which lost 7 bases and 8 bases, there was a span of 24 bases. CDR3 size: 15 residues. CDR3 DNA sequence: TGTGCCAGCTTGGTTATTACAAACAGGCAAGCGGGCTACACCTTC. This sequence encodes CASLVITNRQAGYTF.